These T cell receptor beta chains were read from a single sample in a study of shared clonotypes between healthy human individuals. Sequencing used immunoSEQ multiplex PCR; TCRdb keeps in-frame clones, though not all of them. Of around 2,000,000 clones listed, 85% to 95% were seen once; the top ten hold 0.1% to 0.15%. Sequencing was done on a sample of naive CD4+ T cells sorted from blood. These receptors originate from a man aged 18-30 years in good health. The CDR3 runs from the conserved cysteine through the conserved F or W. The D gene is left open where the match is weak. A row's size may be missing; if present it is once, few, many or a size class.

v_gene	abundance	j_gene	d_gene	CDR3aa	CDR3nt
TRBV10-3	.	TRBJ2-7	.	CATTANYEQYF	TGTGCCACTACCGCGAACTACGAGCAGTACTTC
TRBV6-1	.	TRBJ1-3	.	CASSEGPQGFGNTIYF	TGTGCCAGCAGTGAAGGACCCCAGGGATTCGGAAACACCATATATTTT
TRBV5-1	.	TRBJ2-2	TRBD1	CASSLTGGTGELFF	TGCGCCAGCAGCCTTACAGGGGGCACCGGGGAGCTGTTTTTT
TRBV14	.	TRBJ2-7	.	CASSLRGTYEQYF	TGTGCCAGCAGCCTTCGGGGAACCTACGAGCAGTACTTC
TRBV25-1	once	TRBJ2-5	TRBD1	CASSEGRTGDRETQYF	TGTGCCAGCAGTGAAGGGAGGACAGGGGATAGGGAGACCCAGTACTTC
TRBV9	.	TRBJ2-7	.	CASSVGGSYEQYF	TGTGCCAGCAGCGTAGGTGGCTCCTACGAGCAGTACTTC
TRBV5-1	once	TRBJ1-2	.	CASSFTEANYGYTF	TGCGCCAGCAGCTTTACAGAAGCTAACTATGGCTACACCTTC
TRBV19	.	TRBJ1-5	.	CASSIRGQGGRQPQHF	TGTGCCAGTAGTATTCGCGGCCAGGGTGGACGTCAGCCCCAGCATTTT
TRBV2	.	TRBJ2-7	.	CASSQGRSYEQYF	TGTGCCAGCAGTCAAGGACGCTCCTACGAGCAGTACTTC
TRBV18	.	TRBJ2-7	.	CASSPPTGTGGEQYF	TGTGCCAGCTCACCGCCAACAGGAACGGGCGGCGAGCAGTACTTC
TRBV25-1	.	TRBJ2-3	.	CASSELGTSTDTQYF	TGTGCCAGCAGTGAATTGGGGACTAGCACAGATACGCAGTATTTT
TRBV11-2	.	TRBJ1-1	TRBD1	CASSATGAPNTEAFF	TGTGCCAGCAGCGCTACAGGGGCCCCGAACACTGAAGCTTTCTTT
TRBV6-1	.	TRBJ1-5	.	CASSVGGFGNQPQHF	TGTGCCAGCAGCGTCGGGGGATTCGGCAATCAGCCCCAGCATTTT
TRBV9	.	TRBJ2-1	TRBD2	CASSVNLGLAGNEQFF	TGTGCCAGCAGCGTAAACCTTGGACTAGCGGGCAATGAGCAGTTCTTC
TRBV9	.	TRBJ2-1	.	CASSVGPGGGKHEQFF	TGTGCCAGCAGCGTAGGGCCCGGAGGAGGGAAGCATGAGCAGTTCTTC
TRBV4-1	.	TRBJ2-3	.	CASSHPIKRDTQYF	TGCGCCAGCAGCCACCCAATAAAAAGAGATACGCAGTATTTT
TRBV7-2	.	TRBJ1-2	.	CASSLVGQNGYTF	TGTGCCAGCAGCTTGGTGGGGCAGAATGGCTACACCTTC
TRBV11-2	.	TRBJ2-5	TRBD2	CASSSDGGARETQYF	TGTGCCAGCAGCTCAGACGGGGGGGCTCGTGAGACCCAGTACTTC
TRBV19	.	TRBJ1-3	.	CASSITASGNTIYF	TGTGCCAGTAGTATCACAGCCTCTGGAAACACCATATATTTT
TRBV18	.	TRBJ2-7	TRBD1	CASSQRDRSSYEQYF	TGTGCCAGCTCACAACGGGACAGGAGCTCCTACGAGCAGTACTTC
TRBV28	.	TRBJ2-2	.	CASSSSGPGELFF	.
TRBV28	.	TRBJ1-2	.	CASSLPGLYGYTF	TGTGCCAGCAGTCTACCGGGACTCTATGGCTACACCTTC
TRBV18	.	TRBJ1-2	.	CASSPGRLGYGYTF	TGTGCCAGCTCACCAGGCAGACTCGGCTATGGCTACACCTTC
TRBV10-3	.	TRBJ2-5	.	CASSPQVATQETQYF	TGTGCCAGCAGTCCCCAGGTGGCTACCCAAGAGACCCAGTACTTC
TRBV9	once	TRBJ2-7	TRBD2	CASSPGLAGPEQYF	TGTGCCAGCAGCCCGGGACTAGCGGGGCCCGAGCAGTACTTC
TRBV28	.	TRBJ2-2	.	CASSLSGTTGELFF	TGTGCCAGCAGTTTATCGGGTACCACCGGGGAGCTGTTTTTT
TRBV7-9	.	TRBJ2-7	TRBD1	CASSLAGTGVGEQYF	TGTGCCAGCAGCTTAGCCGGGACAGGGGTCGGCGAGCAGTACTTC
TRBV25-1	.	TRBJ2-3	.	CASSDGLRVGADTQYF	TGTGCCAGCAGTGACGGACTTAGGGTTGGGGCAGATACGCAGTATTTT
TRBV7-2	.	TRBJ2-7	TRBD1	CASSRGDRGYEQYF	TGTGCCAGCAGCCGTGGGGACAGGGGCTACGAGCAGTACTTC
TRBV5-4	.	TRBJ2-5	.	CASSLQGWGYQETQYF	TGTGCCAGCAGCCTTCAGGGTTGGGGATACCAAGAGACCCAGTACTTC